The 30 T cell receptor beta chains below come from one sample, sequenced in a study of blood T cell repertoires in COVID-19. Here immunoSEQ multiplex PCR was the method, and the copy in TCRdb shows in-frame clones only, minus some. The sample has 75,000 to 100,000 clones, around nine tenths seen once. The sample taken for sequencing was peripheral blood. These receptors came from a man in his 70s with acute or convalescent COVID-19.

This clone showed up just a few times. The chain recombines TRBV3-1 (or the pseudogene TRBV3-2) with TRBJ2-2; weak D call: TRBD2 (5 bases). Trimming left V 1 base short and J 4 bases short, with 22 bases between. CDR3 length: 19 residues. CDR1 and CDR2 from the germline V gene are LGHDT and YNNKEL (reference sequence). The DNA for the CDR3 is TGTGCCAGCAGCCAAGGGATACAAAGGAGAGGGCGCGGCACCGGGGAGCTGTTTTTT. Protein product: CASSQGIQRRGRGTGELFF.

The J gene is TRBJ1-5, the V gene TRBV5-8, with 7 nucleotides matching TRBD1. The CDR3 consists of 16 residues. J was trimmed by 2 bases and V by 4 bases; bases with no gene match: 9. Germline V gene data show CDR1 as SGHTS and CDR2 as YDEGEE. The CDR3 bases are TGTGCCAGCAGCGGGTTGACAGGGCTTGGCAATCAGCCCCAGCATTTT. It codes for CASSGLTGLGNQPQHF.

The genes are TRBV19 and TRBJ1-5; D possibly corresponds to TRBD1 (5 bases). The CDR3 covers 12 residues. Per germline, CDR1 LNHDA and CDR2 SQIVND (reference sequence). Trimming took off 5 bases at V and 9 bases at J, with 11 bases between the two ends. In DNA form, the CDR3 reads TGTGCCAGTAGTCCCGGGGGGGGGCCCCAGCATTTT. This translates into CASSPGGGPQHF.

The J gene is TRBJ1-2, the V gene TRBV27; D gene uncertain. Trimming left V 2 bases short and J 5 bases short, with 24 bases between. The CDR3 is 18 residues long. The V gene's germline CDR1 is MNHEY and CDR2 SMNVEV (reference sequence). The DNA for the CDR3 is TGTGCCAGCAGTTTAACTCGCCCCAGCGCTGTCCTCTCATATGGCTACACCTTC. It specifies CASSLTRPSAVLSYGYTF.

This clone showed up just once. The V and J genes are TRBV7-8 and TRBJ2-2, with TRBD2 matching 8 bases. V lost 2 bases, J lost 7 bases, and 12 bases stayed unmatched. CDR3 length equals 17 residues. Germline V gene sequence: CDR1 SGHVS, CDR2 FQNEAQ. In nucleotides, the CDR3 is TGTGCCAGCAGCTTATCCAAGCGGGGGATAGACAACGGGGAGCTGTTTTTT. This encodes CASSLSKRGIDNGELFF. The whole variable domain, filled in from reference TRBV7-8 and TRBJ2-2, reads GAGVSQSPRYKVAKRGQDVALRCDPISGHVSLFWYQQALGQGPEFLTYFQNEAQLDKSGLPSDRFFAERPEGSVSTLKIQRTQQEDSAVYLCASSLSKRGIDNGELFFGEGSRLTVL.

The CDR3 DNA sequence: TGTGCCGTATCCCTCGGAGAGGGCTATGGCTACACCTTC. Protein: CAVSLGEGYGYTF. The chain uses TRBV6-5 and TRBJ1-2; no reliable D call. The V gene lost 11 bases and the J gene lost 4 bases, with 17 bases spanning the gap. The CDR3 has 13 residues. CDR1 MNHEY and CDR2 SVGAGI come from the germline V gene.

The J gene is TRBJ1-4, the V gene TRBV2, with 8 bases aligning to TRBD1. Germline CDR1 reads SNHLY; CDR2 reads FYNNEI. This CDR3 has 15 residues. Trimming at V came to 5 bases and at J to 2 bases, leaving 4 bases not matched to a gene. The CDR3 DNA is TGTGCCAGCAGTTTACGACAGGGGACTAATGAAAAACTGTTTTTT. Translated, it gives CASSLRQGTNEKLFF.

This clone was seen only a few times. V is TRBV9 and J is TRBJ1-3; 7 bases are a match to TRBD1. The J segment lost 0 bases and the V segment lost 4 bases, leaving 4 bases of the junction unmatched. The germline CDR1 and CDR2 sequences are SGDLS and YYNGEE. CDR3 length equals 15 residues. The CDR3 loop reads CASSLGTVSGNTIYF. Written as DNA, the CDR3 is TGTGCCAGCAGCCTAGGGACAGTCTCTGGAAACACCATATATTTT.

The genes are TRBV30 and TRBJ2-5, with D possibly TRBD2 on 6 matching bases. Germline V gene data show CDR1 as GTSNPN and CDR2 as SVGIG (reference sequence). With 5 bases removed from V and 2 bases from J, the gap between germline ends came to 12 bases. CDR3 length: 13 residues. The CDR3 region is CAWGLGLQETQYF. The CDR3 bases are TGTGCCTGGGGTTTGGGACTTCAAGAGACCCAGTACTTC.

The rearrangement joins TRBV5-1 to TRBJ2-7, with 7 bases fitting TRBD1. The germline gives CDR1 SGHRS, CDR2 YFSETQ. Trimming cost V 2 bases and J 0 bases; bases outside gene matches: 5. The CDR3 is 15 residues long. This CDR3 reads CASSFSGQASYEQYF. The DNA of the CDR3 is TGCGCCAGCAGCTTTTCCGGACAGGCCTCCTACGAGCAGTACTTC.

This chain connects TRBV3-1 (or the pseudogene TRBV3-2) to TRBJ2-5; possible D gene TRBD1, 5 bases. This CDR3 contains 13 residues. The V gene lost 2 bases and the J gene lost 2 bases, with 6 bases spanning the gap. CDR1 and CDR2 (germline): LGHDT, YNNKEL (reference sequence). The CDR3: CASSQWTQETQYF. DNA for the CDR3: TGTGCCAGCAGCCAATGGACACAAGAGACCCAGTACTTC.

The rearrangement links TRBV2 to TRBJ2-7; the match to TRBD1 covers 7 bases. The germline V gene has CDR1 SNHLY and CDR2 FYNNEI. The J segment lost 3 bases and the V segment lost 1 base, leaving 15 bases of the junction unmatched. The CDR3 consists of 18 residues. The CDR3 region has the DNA TGTGCCAGCAGTGAAGGCCGCAGTCAGGGGGTCCGCCACTACGAGCAGTACTTC. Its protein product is CASSEGRSQGVRHYEQYF. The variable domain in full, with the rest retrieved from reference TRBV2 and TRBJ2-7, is EPEVTQTPSHQVTQMGQEVILRCVPISNHLYFYWYRQILGQKVEFLVSFYNNEISEKSEIFDDQFSVERPDGSNFTLKIRSTKLEDSAMYFCASSEGRSQGVRHYEQYFGPGTRLTVT.

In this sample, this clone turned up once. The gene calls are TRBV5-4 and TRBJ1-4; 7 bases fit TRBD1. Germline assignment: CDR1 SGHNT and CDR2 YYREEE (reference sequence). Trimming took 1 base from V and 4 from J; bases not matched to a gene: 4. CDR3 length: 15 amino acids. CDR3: CASSLTGQSNEKLFF. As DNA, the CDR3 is TGTGCCAGCAGCTTGACGGGACAGAGTAATGAAAAACTGTTTTTT.

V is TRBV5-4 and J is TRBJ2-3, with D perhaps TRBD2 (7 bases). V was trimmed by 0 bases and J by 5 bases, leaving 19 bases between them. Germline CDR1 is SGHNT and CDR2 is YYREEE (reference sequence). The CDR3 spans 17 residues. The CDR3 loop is CASSLGGGGSLRDTQYF. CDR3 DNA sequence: TGTGCCAGCAGCTTGGGAGGCGGGGGCTCCCTGAGAGATACGCAGTATTTT.

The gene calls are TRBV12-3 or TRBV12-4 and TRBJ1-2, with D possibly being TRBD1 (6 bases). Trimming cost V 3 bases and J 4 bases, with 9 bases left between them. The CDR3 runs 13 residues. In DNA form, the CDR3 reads TGTGCCAGCAGTTTCGGACAGTCCTATGGCTACACCTTC. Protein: CASSFGQSYGYTF.

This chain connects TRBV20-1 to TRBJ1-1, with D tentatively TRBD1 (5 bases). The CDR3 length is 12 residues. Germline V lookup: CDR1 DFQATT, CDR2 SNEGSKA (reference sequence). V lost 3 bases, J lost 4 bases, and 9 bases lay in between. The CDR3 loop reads CSASQGITEAFF. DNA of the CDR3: TGCAGTGCTAGTCAGGGAATCACTGAAGCTTTCTTT.

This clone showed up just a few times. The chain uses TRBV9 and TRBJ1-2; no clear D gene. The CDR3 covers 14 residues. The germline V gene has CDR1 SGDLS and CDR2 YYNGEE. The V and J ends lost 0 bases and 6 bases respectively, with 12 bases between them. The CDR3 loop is CASSVDSRPNGYTF. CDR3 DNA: TGTGCCAGCAGCGTAGATTCCAGGCCAAATGGCTACACCTTC.

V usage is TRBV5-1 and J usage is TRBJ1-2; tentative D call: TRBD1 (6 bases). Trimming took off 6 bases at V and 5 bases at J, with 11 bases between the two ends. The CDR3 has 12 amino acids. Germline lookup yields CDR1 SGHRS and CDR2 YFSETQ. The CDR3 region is CASTDQGYGYTF. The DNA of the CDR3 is TGCGCCAGCACCGACCAGGGGTATGGCTACACCTTC. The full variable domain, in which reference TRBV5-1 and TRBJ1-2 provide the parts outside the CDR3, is KAGVTQTPRYLIKTRGQQVTLSCSPISGHRSVSWYQQTPGQGLQFLFEYFSETQRNKGNFPGRFSGRQFSNSRSEMNVSTLELGDSALYLCASTDQGYGYTFGSGTRLTVV.

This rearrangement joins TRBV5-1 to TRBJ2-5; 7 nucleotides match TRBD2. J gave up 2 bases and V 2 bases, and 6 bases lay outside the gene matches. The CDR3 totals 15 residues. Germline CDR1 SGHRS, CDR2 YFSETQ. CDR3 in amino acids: CASSFPSGGQETQYF. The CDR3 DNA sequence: TGCGCCAGCAGCTTCCCTAGCGGAGGACAAGAGACCCAGTACTTC. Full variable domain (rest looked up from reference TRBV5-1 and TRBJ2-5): KAGVTQTPRYLIKTRGQQVTLSCSPISGHRSVSWYQQTPGQGLQFLFEYFSETQRNKGNFPGRFSGRQFSNSRSEMNVSTLELGDSALYLCASSFPSGGQETQYFGPGTRLLVL.

The CDR3 region is CASSSQGAGEAFF. The CDR3 DNA is TGTGCCAGCAGCTCCCAGGGGGCCGGTGAAGCTTTCTTT. The chain has TRBV7-9 and TRBJ1-1, with TRBD1 matching over 8 bases. CDR1 is SEHNR, CDR2 FQNEAQ, per germline (reference sequence). The V gene end was trimmed by 4 bases and the J gene end by 7 bases; junction bases not matched to a gene: 5. The CDR3 totals 13 residues.

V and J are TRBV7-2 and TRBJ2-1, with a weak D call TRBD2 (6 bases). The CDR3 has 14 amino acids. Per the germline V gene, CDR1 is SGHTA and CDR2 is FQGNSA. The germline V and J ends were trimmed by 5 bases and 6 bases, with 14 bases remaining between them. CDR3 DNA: TGTGCCAGCAGCGGCCCCATAGCGGCCAATGAGCAGTTCTTC. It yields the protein CASSGPIAANEQFF.

CDR3 nucleotide sequence: TGTGCCAGCAGCTTGGGACCGGGACAGGGGGCGCGTGGCTACACCTTC. Its protein product is CASSLGPGQGARGYTF. V and J are TRBV5-4 and TRBJ1-2; 12 nucleotides align to TRBD1. The ends lost 0 bases at V and 7 bases at J; junction bases unmatched: 7. From germline, CDR1 is SGHNT and CDR2 YYREEE (reference sequence). The CDR3 consists of 16 residues.

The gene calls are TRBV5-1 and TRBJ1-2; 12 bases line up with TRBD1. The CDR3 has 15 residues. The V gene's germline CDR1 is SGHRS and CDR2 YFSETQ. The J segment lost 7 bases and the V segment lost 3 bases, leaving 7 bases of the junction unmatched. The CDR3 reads CASSSRVGQGAGYTF. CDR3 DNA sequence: TGCGCCAGCAGCTCCCGGGTGGGACAGGGGGCTGGCTACACCTTC.

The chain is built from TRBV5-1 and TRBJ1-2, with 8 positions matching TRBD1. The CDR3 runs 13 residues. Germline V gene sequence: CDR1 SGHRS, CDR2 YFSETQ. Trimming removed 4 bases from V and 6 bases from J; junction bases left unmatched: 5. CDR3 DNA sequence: TGCGCCAGCAGCATGGACAGGGTAGATGGCTACACCTTC. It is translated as CASSMDRVDGYTF.

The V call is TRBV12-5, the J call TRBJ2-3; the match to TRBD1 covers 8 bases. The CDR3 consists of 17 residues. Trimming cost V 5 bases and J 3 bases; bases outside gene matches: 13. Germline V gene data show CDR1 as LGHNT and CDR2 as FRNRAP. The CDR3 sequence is CASGPAQGVGFTDTQYF. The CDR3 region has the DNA TGTGCTAGTGGTCCAGCACAGGGGGTAGGTTTTACAGATACGCAGTATTTT.

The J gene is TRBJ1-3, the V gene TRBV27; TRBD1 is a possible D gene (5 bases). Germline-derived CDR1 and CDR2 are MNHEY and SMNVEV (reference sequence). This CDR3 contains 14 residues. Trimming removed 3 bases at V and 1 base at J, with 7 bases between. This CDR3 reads CASSLGGSGNTIYF. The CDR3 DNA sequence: TGTGCCAGCAGTTTGGGGGGTTCTGGAAACACCATATATTTT.

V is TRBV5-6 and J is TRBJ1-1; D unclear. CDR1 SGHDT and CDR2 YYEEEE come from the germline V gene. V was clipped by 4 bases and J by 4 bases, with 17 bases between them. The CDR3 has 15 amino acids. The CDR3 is CASSPAGVMGTEAFF. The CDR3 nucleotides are TGTGCCAGCAGCCCGGCGGGAGTTATGGGCACTGAAGCTTTCTTT. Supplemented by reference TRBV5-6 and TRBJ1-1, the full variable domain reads DAGVTQSPTHLIKTRGQQVTLRCSPKSGHDTVSWYQQALGQGPQFIFQYYEEEERQRGNFPDRFSGHQFPNYSSELNVNALLLGDSALYLCASSPAGVMGTEAFFGQGTRLTVV.

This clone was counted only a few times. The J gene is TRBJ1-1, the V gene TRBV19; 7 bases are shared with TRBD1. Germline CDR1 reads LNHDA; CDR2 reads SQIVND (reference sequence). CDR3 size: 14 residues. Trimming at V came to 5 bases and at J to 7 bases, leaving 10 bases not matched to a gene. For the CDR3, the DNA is TGTGCCAGTAGTCTACAGACAGGGCGGGGTGAAGCTTTCTTT. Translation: CASSLQTGRGEAFF.

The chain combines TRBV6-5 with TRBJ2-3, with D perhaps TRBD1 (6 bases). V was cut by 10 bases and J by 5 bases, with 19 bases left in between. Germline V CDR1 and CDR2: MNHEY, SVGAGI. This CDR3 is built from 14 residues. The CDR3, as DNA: TGTGCCACGACGAAGAACAGGGCTAAAGATACGCAGTATTTT. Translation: CATTKNRAKDTQYF.

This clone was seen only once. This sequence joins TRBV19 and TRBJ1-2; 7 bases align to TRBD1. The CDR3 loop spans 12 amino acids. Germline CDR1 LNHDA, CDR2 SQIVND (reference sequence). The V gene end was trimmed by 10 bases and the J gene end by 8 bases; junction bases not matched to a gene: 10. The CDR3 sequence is CATRSGGYGYTF. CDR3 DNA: TGTGCCACTCGGTCAGGGGGGTACGGCTACACCTTC. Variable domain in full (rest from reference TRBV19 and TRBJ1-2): DGGITQSPKYLFRKEGQNVTLSCEQNLNHDAMYWYRQDPGQGLRLIYYSQIVNDFQKGDIAEGYSVSREKKESFPLTVTSAQKNPTAFYLCATRSGGYGYTFGSGTRLTVV.